This T cell receptor (beta chain) derives from a study of blood T cell repertoires in COVID-19. Study details: PBMCs, B-cell-depleted T cells, or T cells provided the cDNA or gDNA that made up the material.

The count of this clone is one. As originally analysed: Amplification of reference gene primers provided the estimated nucleated cell counts. Clones were sequenced by immunoSEQ multiplex PCR, and TCRdb holds only the in-frame ones, with some missing. V and J calls plus clone size are reproduced from that table; the DNA served to infer D and trimming. The table has around 190,000 clones, around 80% seen once. Sequencing was done on a sample of peripheral blood. The sequence came from a human donor in a cohort sampled during active COVID-19.

This chain's CDR3 is CASSVAVSPGANVLTF. The CDR3 DNA sequence: TGTGCCAGCAGCGTAGCCGTTTCCCCCGGGGCCAACGTCCTGACTTTC. The gene calls are TRBV9 and TRBJ2-6; no firm D call. Trimming stripped 0 bases from V and 4 bases from J, with 11 bases between. Looked up from germline, CDR1 is SGDLS and CDR2 is YYNGEE. The length of the CDR3 is 16 residues.